This T cell receptor (delta chain) was documented in a study of gamma-delta T cells after stem cell transplantation. The CDR3 runs to 19 residues. Unmatched junction bases numbered 14, after V lost 0 bases and J lost 5 bases. Germline V gene sequence: CDR1 GEAIGNYY, CDR2 EKD. Sample share makes this clone hyperexpanded. This sample also contains other DNA sequences that code for the same CDR3. TCRdb repeated clone calling on the RT-PCR reads with CATT. Of a few thousand delta-chain clones in the sample, 22% were seen once. Sequences were obtained from gamma-delta T cells. This clonotype was obtained from a human donor. It is not recorded whose cells these are; they may come from a transplant donor. The chain is built from TRDV2 and TRDJ1; 13 bases fit TRDD3. CDR3: CACDTVSRTGGYGGDKLIF. Here the CDR3 DNA reads TGTGCCTGTGACACCGTCAGCCGGACTGGGGGATACGGTGGAGATAAACTCATCTTT.